This T cell receptor (beta chain) was profiled in a study of OX40 agonist ivuxolimab in advanced cancers. Study as a whole: Patients were infused with ivuxolimab every 2 weeks at 0.01 to 10 mg/kg. Three patients showed partial responses: one hepatocellular carcinoma and two cutaneous melanoma cases.

As concerns this clone: The antigen remains unidentified.

Whole-study results and caveats: CD8+ T cells (on average) carried more expanded clones than CD4+ T cells. Dose levels from 0.1 to 3.0 mg/kg saw CD4+ and CD8+ blood T cells expand clonally by week 6.

Sequencing was performed with immunoSEQ multiplex PCR; in TCRdb, only in-frame clones are kept and a portion is missing. The sample lists about 73,000 clones, about nine tenths occurring once. Sequenced material: CD4+ or CD8+ T cells sorted from blood, taken in a trial of the OX40 agonist ivuxolimab. This receptor was obtained from an adult with an advanced solid tumor such as melanoma, head and neck, liver or kidney cancer.

The CDR3, as DNA: TGTGCCAGTAGTACGGGGGGCTTTACTGAAGCTTTCTTT. This codes for CASSTGGFTEAFF. This rearrangement joins TRBV19 to TRBJ1-1; TRBD1 might be the D (6 bases). Trimming left V 4 bases short and J 5 bases short, with 11 bases between. Germline assignment: CDR1 LNHDA and CDR2 SQIVND (reference sequence). The CDR3 runs 13 residues.